Presented here are 32 T cell receptor beta chains from one specimen sequenced in a study of T cell repertoires in cytomegalovirus infection (dated by TCRdb to the late 2010s). Sequencer: Illumina HiSeq 1500. TCRdb redid the processing of the public reads, applying fastp at Q25 and MiXCR, and retained in-frame beta chains. Identical CDR3 protein sequences are pooled into one entry, listed with their most common genes and DNA. The table for this sample lists 250,000 or so distinct CDR3 sequences; approximately 13% of them were counted only once. 1.5% to 2% of the sample belongs to the ten largest clones. Input material: PBMCs. The receptors come from a human donor in good health (CMV status not recorded). Some clones in this sample may be carry-over from other donors' samples.

This chain connects TRBV18 to TRBJ1-3, with D perhaps matching TRBD1 (6 bases). Trimming removed 6 bases at V and 2 bases at J, with 14 bases between. Germline V gene lookup returns CDR1 KGHSH and CDR2 LQKENI. CDR3 size: 15 residues. The CDR3: CASSSQGEAGNTIYF. CDR3 in DNA: TGTGCCAGCTCTTCACAGGGCGAAGCTGGAAACACCATATATTTT.

This clonotype is a singleton in its sample. Since a much larger clone is just one base distant, this may be a read error. The CDR3 DNA sequence: TGTGCCATCAGCCAAAGACTCGGGAGGGCCCTCCCCGGGGAGCTGTTTTTT. The encoded protein is CAISQRLGRALPGELFF. V usage is TRBV12-3 or TRBV12-4 and J usage is TRBJ2-2, with TRBD2 matching 8 bases. This CDR3 spans 17 amino acids. Germline trimming cut 10 bases from V and 6 bases from J; bases unmatched to any gene: 19.

The chain couples TRBV2 to TRBJ2-7; TRBD1 matches 8 bases. With 6 bases clipped from V and 6 bases from J, the junction kept 4 bases outside the gene matches. The germline CDR1 and CDR2 sequences are SNHLY and FYNNEI. The CDR3 totals 12 residues. The CDR3 loop is CASSLGTGEQYF. Here the CDR3 DNA reads TGTGCCAGCAGCCTCGGGACAGGCGAGCAGTACTTC.

The gene calls are TRBV6-2 or TRBV6-3 and TRBJ1-5, with a weak D call TRBD1 (5 bases). V gave up 7 bases and J gave up 0 bases, with 19 bases separating them. Germline V gene sequence: CDR1 MNHEY, CDR2 SVGEGT. The CDR3 has 17 residues. In DNA, the CDR3 is TGTGCCAGCACCCCCAATCTTTTGGGGGATAGCAATCAGCCCCAGCATTTT. Protein: CASTPNLLGDSNQPQHF.

This clonotype came up a few times. This rearrangement joins TRBV25-1 to TRBJ1-1; D possibly corresponds to TRBD1 (6 bases). The CDR3 extends over 14 amino acids. V shed 2 bases and J shed 5 bases, with 12 bases lying between them. CDR1 MGHDK and CDR2 SYGVNS come from the germline V gene. This CDR3 is CASSERRGGTEAFF. The CDR3 coding sequence is TGTGCCAGCAGTGAACGGAGGGGGGGGACTGAAGCTTTCTTT.

This clonotype was seen at least ten times. The chain employs TRBV7-2 and TRBJ2-5; TRBD2 is a possible D gene (6 bases). The CDR3 is 15 amino acids. Germline loops: CDR1 SGHTA, CDR2 FQGNSA. V was clipped by 1 base and J by 1 base, with 10 bases between them. The CDR3 protein is CASSLVVGSQETQYF. The CDR3 bases are TGTGCCAGCAGCTTAGTAGTCGGGAGCCAAGAGACCCAGTACTTC.

This clonotype was detected only a few times. This rearrangement joins TRBV7-2 to TRBJ2-7; D perhaps matches TRBD1 (5 bases). Germline values: CDR1 SGHTA, CDR2 FQGNSA. V was shortened by 1 base and J by 3 bases, with 13 bases between the two germline ends. This CDR3 contains 15 residues. The CDR3 nucleotides read TGTGCCAGCAGCTTAGGCGCAGGGATCAGCTACGAGCAGTACTTC. It is translated as CASSLGAGISYEQYF.

The chain has TRBV20-1 and TRBJ2-3, with D possibly being TRBD1 or TRBD2 (6 bases each). Germline lookup yields CDR1 DFQATT and CDR2 SNEGSKA (reference sequence). This CDR3 spans 14 amino acids. Trimming shortened V by 7 bases and J by 0 bases, and 14 bases separated the two germline ends. The CDR3 bases are TGCAGTGTGGGGGCGGGGCGAAGCACAGATACGCAGTATTTT. This codes for CSVGAGRSTDTQYF.

The V gene is TRBV4-3, the J gene TRBJ2-7; D gene unclear. V was shortened by 0 bases and J by 6 bases, with 9 bases between the two germline ends. The germline V gene encodes CDR1 LGHNA and CDR2 YSLEER. This CDR3 has 13 residues. The DNA of the CDR3 is TGCGCCAGCAGCCAAGATCTCCCCCGCGAGCAGTACTTC. It specifies CASSQDLPREQYF.

This clonotype was seen at least ten times. The chain's CDR3 is CASSLEGAAIGTQYF. In DNA form, the CDR3 reads TGTGCCAGCAGCTTAGAAGGGGCAGCTATCGGGACCCAGTACTTC. The chain couples TRBV7-2 to TRBJ2-5; TRBD1 is a possible D gene (5 bases). The V end lost 1 base, the J end lost 7 bases, and 16 bases lay between the germline ends. The CDR3 has 15 amino acids. Germline CDR1 and CDR2: SGHTA and FQGNSA. The whole variable domain, filled in from reference TRBV7-2 and TRBJ2-5, reads GAGVSQSPSNKVTEKGKDVELRCDPISGHTALYWYRQSLGQGLEFLIYFQGNSAPDKSGLPSDRFSAERTGGSVSTLTIQRTQQEDSAVYLCASSLEGAAIGTQYFGPGTRLLVL.

This sequence joins TRBV19 and TRBJ2-3, with 9 bases matching TRBD2. Germline V CDR1 and CDR2: LNHDA, SQIVND (reference sequence). V was clipped by 5 bases and J by 2 bases; unmatched bases: 8. The CDR3 length is 16 residues. CDR3 region: CASSPRSGRITDTQYF. CDR3 DNA: TGTGCCAGTAGTCCTCGGAGCGGGAGGATCACAGATACGCAGTATTTT. The complete variable domain, with remaining parts taken from reference TRBV19 and TRBJ2-3, reads DGGITQSPKYLFRKEGQNVTLSCEQNLNHDAMYWYRQDPGQGLRLIYYSQIVNDFQKGDIAEGYSVSREKKESFPLTVTSAQKNPTAFYLCASSPRSGRITDTQYFGPGTRLTVL.

This clonotype was seen at least ten times. The V call is TRBV7-2, the J call TRBJ1-4; 9 nucleotides line up with TRBD1. Germline V gene data show CDR1 as SGHTA and CDR2 as FQGNSA. The CDR3 loop spans 15 amino acids. Trimming cost V 5 bases and J 5 bases; bases outside gene matches: 6. CDR3 nucleotides: TGTGCCAGCAGCCCCGACAGGGGGGGGAATGAAAAACTGTTTTTT. This sequence encodes CASSPDRGGNEKLFF.

This clonotype was counted only a few times. This chain connects TRBV2 to TRBJ2-2; 7 bases are a match to TRBD2. The CDR3 sequence is 14 residues long. V gave up 8 bases and J gave up 2 bases; unmatched junction bases: 5. Germline-derived CDR1 and CDR2 are SNHLY and FYNNEI. CDR3 region: CASRTSLNTGELFF. As DNA, the CDR3 is TGTGCCAGCCGGACTAGTCTTAACACCGGGGAGCTGTTTTTT.

This clonotype was recorded many times. The gene calls are TRBV12-3 or TRBV12-4 and TRBJ2-1, with 11 bases that match TRBD2. The CDR3 length is 16 residues. Trimming took 3 bases from V and 6 from J; bases not matched to a gene: 7. The CDR3 spells CASSFPIAGGPNEQFF. The CDR3, as DNA: TGTGCCAGCAGTTTCCCAATAGCGGGAGGGCCCAATGAGCAGTTCTTC.

This clonotype was picked up a small number of times. The chain combines TRBV28 with TRBJ2-5; 7 nucleotides match TRBD1. The length of the CDR3 is 16 residues. Germline CDR1 reads MDHEN; CDR2 reads SYDVKM. With 6 bases clipped from V and 4 bases from J, the junction kept 14 bases outside the gene matches. CDR3 DNA sequence: TGTGCCAGCAGCCCAACCTTCCCGACAGGGTCAGAGACCCAGTACTTC. It translates to CASSPTFPTGSETQYF.

This clonotype has a count of ten or more. This chain uses TRBV7-8 with TRBJ2-3; TRBD2 matches at 10 bases. This CDR3 comprises 18 residues. In germline, CDR1 is SGHVS, CDR2 FQNEAQ. The V segment lost 2 bases and the J segment 1 base; nucleotides outside the gene matches: 9. Here the CDR3 reads CASSLFSGRAGGTDTQYF. DNA for the CDR3: TGTGCCAGCAGCTTATTCAGCGGGAGGGCCGGGGGCACAGATACGCAGTATTTT.

In this sample, this clonotype turned up a few times. The J gene is TRBJ2-1, the V gene TRBV12-5; weak D call: TRBD2 (5 bases). The CDR3 contains 13 residues. Per the germline V gene, CDR1 is LGHNT and CDR2 is FRNRAP. With 7 bases removed from V and 3 bases from J, the gap between germline ends came to 10 bases. This CDR3 is CASVPTNYNEQFF. The CDR3 bases are TGTGCTAGTGTTCCGACTAACTACAATGAGCAGTTCTTC.

V is TRBV5-6 and J is TRBJ2-7; the match to TRBD2 covers 7 bases. Per germline, CDR1 SGHDT and CDR2 YYEEEE. This CDR3 contains 17 residues. With V trimmed by 4 bases and J by 1 base, 14 bases remained unmatched. The CDR3 DNA follows: TGTGCCAGCAGCGGGAGGGCCGAAATCGCTGGATCCTACGAGCAGTACTTC. Amino acids: CASSGRAEIAGSYEQYF. Based on the CDR3 plus reference TRBV5-6 and TRBJ2-7, the full variable domain is DAGVTQSPTHLIKTRGQQVTLRCSPKSGHDTVSWYQQALGQGPQFIFQYYEEEERQRGNFPDRFSGHQFPNYSSELNVNALLLGDSALYLCASSGRAEIAGSYEQYFGPGTRLTVT.

This clonotype turned up a few times. The J gene is TRBJ1-2, the V gene TRBV28, with D possibly being TRBD1 (6 bases). The V end was cut by 6 bases, the J end by 7 bases, with 9 bases between. This CDR3 is 11 amino acids long. Germline assignment: CDR1 MDHEN and CDR2 SYDVKM. CDR3 bases: TGTGCCAGCAGAACAGGGCCTGGCTACACCTTC. It codes for CASRTGPGYTF.

This clonotype appeared many times. The CDR3 bases are TGTGCCAGCAGGGACCGGGCCTCAGATACGCAGTATTTT. Encoded protein: CASRDRASDTQYF. The V gene is TRBV28, the J gene TRBJ2-3; D is unclear. The germline V and J ends were trimmed by 6 bases and 4 bases, with 11 bases remaining between them. The CDR3 has 13 amino acids. Germline CDR1 MDHEN, CDR2 SYDVKM.

This clonotype was picked up many times. The chain employs TRBV7-2 and TRBJ2-3; 7 bases map to TRBD2. The CDR3 covers 15 residues. Germline assignment: CDR1 SGHTA and CDR2 FQGNSA. V was pared by 0 bases and J by 9 bases, with 9 bases of the junction left unmatched. The CDR3 DNA is TGTGCCAGCAGCTTAGCGCGACCCTCCGGGGGGACGCAGTATTTT. This gives the protein CASSLARPSGGTQYF.

This clonotype was detected ten times or more. The chain joins TRBV28 to TRBJ1-3; 7 nucleotides match TRBD1. Germline V gene data show CDR1 as MDHEN and CDR2 as SYDVKM. This CDR3 spans 14 amino acids. The V segment lost 4 bases and the J segment 4 bases; nucleotides outside the gene matches: 4. CDR3 residues: CASSSGGSGNTIYF. CDR3 sequence (DNA): TGTGCCAGCAGTTCAGGGGGTAGCGGAAACACCATATATTTT.

The rearrangement uses TRBV19 and TRBJ2-5; D is unresolved. The CDR3 is made up of 12 amino acids. V lost 3 bases, J lost 5 bases, and 7 bases lay in between. Germline loops: CDR1 LNHDA, CDR2 SQIVND (reference sequence). The CDR3 sequence is CASSINGETQYF. The CDR3 nucleotides are TGTGCCAGTAGTATTAATGGGGAGACCCAGTACTTC.

This clonotype was seen ten or more times. V usage is TRBV5-1 and J usage is TRBJ2-3; no reliable D call. V lost 3 bases and J 1 base, leaving 9 bases between the germline ends. The germline V gene encodes CDR1 SGHRS and CDR2 YFSETQ. This CDR3 contains 14 residues. The CDR3 sequence is CASSSDGGTDTQYF. The CDR3 coding sequence is TGCGCCAGCAGCTCCGACGGCGGCACAGATACGCAGTATTTT. Variable domain in full (rest from reference TRBV5-1 and TRBJ2-3): KAGVTQTPRYLIKTRGQQVTLSCSPISGHRSVSWYQQTPGQGLQFLFEYFSETQRNKGNFPGRFSGRQFSNSRSEMNVSTLELGDSALYLCASSSDGGTDTQYFGPGTRLTVL.

Note on this clonotype: One base away lies a much larger clone, so this may be a sequencing read error. V gene TRBV12-5 combines with J gene TRBJ2-7; D call uncertain. Germline V gene data show CDR1 as LGHNT and CDR2 as FRNRAP. This CDR3 region has 14 residues. V gave up 6 bases and J gave up 2 bases, with 14 bases separating them. The CDR3 nucleotides read TGTGCTAGTGGGGAAGCCGGGCTCCCCTACGAGCAGTACTTC. It yields the protein CASGEAGLPYEQYF.

This clonotype came up many times. The chain links TRBV5-1 to TRBJ2-3; TRBD2 matches 9 bases. The CDR3 loop spans 16 amino acids. The junction had 6 bases not matched to a gene; V was cut back by 0 bases and J by 4 bases. Germline CDR1 and CDR2: SGHRS and YFSETQ. The CDR3 nucleotides read TGCGCCAGCAGCTTGGATGGCGGGAGGGTGGCAGATACGCAGTATTTT. Translated, it gives CASSLDGGRVADTQYF.

This clonotype was counted only a few times. J is TRBJ2-3 and V is TRBV27; D gene uncertain. Germline CDR1 reads MNHEY; CDR2 reads SMNVEV (reference sequence). This CDR3 spans 13 amino acids. V lost 4 bases and J lost 7, with 12 bases in between. The CDR3 sequence: CASSSSSWNTQYF. The DNA for the CDR3 is TGTGCCAGCAGTTCCTCGAGTTGGAATACGCAGTATTTT.

This clonotype was picked up a small number of times. The rearrangement uses TRBV20-1 and TRBJ2-3, with TRBD1 identical over 7 bases. The V and J ends lost 5 bases and 1 base, in that order; junction bases with no gene match: 9. The CDR3 totals 15 residues. Per germline, CDR1 DFQATT and CDR2 SNEGSKA (reference sequence). The CDR3 reads CSAPNPDRGTDTQYF. Written as DNA, the CDR3 is TGCAGTGCTCCAAACCCTGACAGGGGCACAGATACGCAGTATTTT.

The sample holds many counts of this clonotype. The chain carries TRBV12-3 or TRBV12-4 and TRBJ2-5; 9 bases agree with TRBD2. V shed 2 bases and J 5 bases; nucleotides not matched to a gene: 9. CDR3 length equals 16 residues. The DNA for the CDR3 is TGTGCCAGCAGTTTAAGCCTAGCGGGGCAAGTGGAGACCCAGTACTTC. Its protein product is CASSLSLAGQVETQYF.

The sample holds many counts of this clonotype. This chain links TRBV28 with TRBJ2-2; tentative D call: TRBD1 (8 bases). The V gene lost 11 bases and the J gene lost 7 bases, with 23 bases spanning the gap. Germline V gene data show CDR1 as MDHEN and CDR2 as SYDVKM. The CDR3 runs to 15 residues. CDR3 nucleotide sequence: TGTGCCTCGACCAGGGGGCGGGAGCGGAACGGGGAGCTGTTTTTT. This translates into CASTRGRERNGELFF.

This clonotype was picked up many times. The V call is TRBV28, the J call TRBJ2-3; 10 bases are a match to TRBD2. Germline trimming cut 2 bases from V and 5 bases from J; bases unmatched to any gene: 10. The CDR3 length is 17 residues. CDR1 is MDHEN and CDR2 is SYDVKM in the germline V gene. CDR3 nucleotide sequence: TGTGCCAGCAGTTTAATTGCTAGCGGGAGTCGGGAAGATACGCAGTATTTT. Translating gives CASSLIASGSREDTQYF.

This clonotype was observed many times. The V gene is TRBV19, the J gene TRBJ2-1; 11 bases match TRBD1. Per the germline V gene, CDR1 is LNHDA and CDR2 is SQIVND (reference sequence). The V and J ends lost 7 bases and 8 bases, in that order; junction bases with no gene match: 4. The CDR3 runs 13 residues. The CDR3 bases are TGTGCCAGTAAGGACAGGGGGCAGGATGAGCAGTTCTTC. Translation: CASKDRGQDEQFF.